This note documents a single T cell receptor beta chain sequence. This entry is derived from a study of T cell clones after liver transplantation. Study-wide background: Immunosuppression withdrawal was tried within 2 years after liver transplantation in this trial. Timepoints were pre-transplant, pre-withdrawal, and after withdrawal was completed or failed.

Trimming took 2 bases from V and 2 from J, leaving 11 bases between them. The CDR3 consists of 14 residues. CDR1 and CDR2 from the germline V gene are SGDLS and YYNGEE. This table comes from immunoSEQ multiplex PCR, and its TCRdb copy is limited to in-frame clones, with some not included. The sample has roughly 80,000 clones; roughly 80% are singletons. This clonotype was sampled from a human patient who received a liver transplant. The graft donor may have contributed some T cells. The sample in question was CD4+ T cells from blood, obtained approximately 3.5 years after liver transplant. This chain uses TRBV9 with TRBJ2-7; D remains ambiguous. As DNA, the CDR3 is TGTGCCAGCAGCGTCTCTGTATCAACCTACGAGCAGTACTTC. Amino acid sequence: CASSVSVSTYEQYF.